The present T cell receptor beta chain was sequenced within a study of blood T cell repertoires in COVID-19. Study-level background: From the United States, Italy and Spain came samples of acute and convalescent COVID-19. Nucleic acid was either cDNA or gDNA, and it came from T cells, B-cell-depleted T cells, or PBMCs.

Deletions cut 4 bases from V and 15 bases from J, with 22 bases between. Looked up from germline, CDR1 is LNHDA and CDR2 is SQIVND (reference sequence). The CDR3 spans 14 residues. As processed by the authors: Estimates of nucleated cell counts were drawn from the amplification of reference gene primers. Sequenced by immunoSEQ multiplex PCR; TCRdb stores in-frame clones only, minus some. V and J calls and clone size are copied from that table; D and trimming were computed from the DNA. Of about 160,000 clones in the sample, approximately 81% were seen once. This rearrangement joins TRBV19 to TRBJ2-1; D perhaps matches TRBD1 (5 bases). The specimen was peripheral blood. This TCR came from a man aged 40-49 years with acute or convalescent COVID-19. Here the CDR3 DNA reads TGTGCCAGTAGTAATCAGGGATCTGGCGGTAATCCGTTCTTC. Its translation: CASSNQGSGGNPFF.